This is a list of T cell receptor beta chains from one sample in a study of blood T cells in healthy people across ages. In TCRdb, the 5' RACE reads were re-called with MiXCR into one record per CDR3 protein. In the table there are 660,000 or so distinct CDR3 sequences, approximately 50% of which are singletons. The sample consisted of blood. The receptors originated from a man aged 60 to 75 in good health. The CDR3 runs from the conserved cysteine through the conserved F or W. The order of the fields is D gene, V gene, J gene, clone size, CDR3 DNA, CDR3 protein. D genes are given only for firm matches. Clone size, where shown, is once, few, many, or a class for clones that have expanded.

TRBD2	TRBV4-1	TRBJ2-1	NA	TGCGCCAGCAGCCAAATTCTCACCGGGACTAGCGGGGAGACTTCCGGAGAGCAGTTCTTC	CASSQILTGTSGETSGEQFF
TRBD2	TRBV3-1	TRBJ2-1	few	TGTGCCAGCAGCCAATTAGCGGGGGCCTCAAACAATGAGCAGTTCTTC	CASSQLAGASNNEQFF
NA	TRBV10-3	TRBJ2-7	NA	TGTGCCATCAGTGATACAGGTTTAGGCGAGCAGTACTTC	CAISDTGLGEQYF
TRBD1	TRBV12-3/TRBV12-4	TRBJ2-1	NA	TGTGCCAGCAGTTCCGGGACAGGTTATGTTAATGAGCAGTTCTTC	CASSSGTGYVNEQFF
NA	TRBV6-5	TRBJ2-7	few	TGTGCCAGCAGGAAGGGGCCAACCCCTCACGAGCGGCAGTACTTC	CASRKGPTPHERQYF
NA	TRBV2	TRBJ2-3	NA	TGTGCCAGCAGCGGAGGGCGGGGCAGCACAGATACGCAGTATTTT	CASSGGRGSTDTQYF
NA	TRBV29-1	TRBJ2-3	few	TGCAGCGTTGGACTCCTGGCGGACTTCACAGATACGCAGTATTTT	CSVGLLADFTDTQYF
TRBD1	TRBV12-3/TRBV12-4	TRBJ2-1	NA	TGTGCCAGCCTTCGACAGGGCCATGAGCAGTTCTTC	CASLRQGHEQFF
NA	TRBV20-1	TRBJ2-3	few	TGCAGTGCTCCCCGGGGCCGACTCCGCACAGATACGCAGTATTTT	CSAPRGRLRTDTQYF
TRBD2	TRBV2	TRBJ2-7	few	TGTGCCAGCTCGACTAGCGGGGGGGTAAACGAGCAGTACTTC	CASSTSGGVNEQYF
NA	TRBV6-6	TRBJ2-5	once	TGTGCCAGCAGTCCCCCAGACCCGGAGACCCAGTACTTC	CASSPPDPETQYF
TRBD2	TRBV12-3/TRBV12-4	TRBJ2-1	NA	TGTGCCAGCAGTTTAGGAAGGTCAGCGGGGGTCTCTTCCTACAATGAGCAGTTCTTC	CASSLGRSAGVSSYNEQFF